This TCR beta chain stems from a study of CD8 T cells in Susac syndrome. Study summary: Within the sequenced Susac syndrome patient group, more than 5 exhibited active disease and about eight were in remission.

The CDR3 contains 15 residues. The V end lost 6 bases, the J end lost 0 bases, and 14 bases lay between the germline ends. Germline-derived CDR1 and CDR2 are SNHLY and FYNNEI. Both CD4+ and CD8+ T cells were negatively isolated, and TEMRA cells underwent FACS enrichment. With random hexamers, 0.5 to 1 ug RNA was reverse transcribed. MiXCR, applied by TCRdb to the immunoSEQ multiplex PCR reads, yields one record per CDR3 protein. The sample lists around 150,000 distinct CDR3 sequences, more than 85% occurring once. The gene calls are TRBV2 and TRBJ1-2, with D possibly being TRBD1 (5 bases). The receptor's source is a human donor with Susac syndrome. The material sequenced was CD4+ T cells from PBMCs. The CDR3 is CASSKGPGANYGYTF. CDR3 nucleotide sequence: TGTGCCAGCAGCAAGGGACCCGGCGCTAACTATGGCTACACCTTC.